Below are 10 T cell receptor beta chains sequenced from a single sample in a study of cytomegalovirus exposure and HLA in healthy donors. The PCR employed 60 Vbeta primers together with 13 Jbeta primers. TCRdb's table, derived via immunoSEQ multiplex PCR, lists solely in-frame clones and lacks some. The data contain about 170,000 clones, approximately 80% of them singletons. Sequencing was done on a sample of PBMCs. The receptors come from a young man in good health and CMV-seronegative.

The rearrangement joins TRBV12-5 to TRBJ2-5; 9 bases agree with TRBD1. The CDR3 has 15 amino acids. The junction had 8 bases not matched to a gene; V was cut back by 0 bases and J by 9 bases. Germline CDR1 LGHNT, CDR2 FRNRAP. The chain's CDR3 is CASGLVGQGKRAQYF. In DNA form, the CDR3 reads TGTGCTAGTGGTTTGGTGGGACAGGGCAAGAGGGCCCAGTACTTC.

CDR3 nucleotide sequence: TGTGCCAGCAGGCGGGCTAGCGCCCAAGAGACCCAGTACTTC. Translation gives CASRRASAQETQYF. V usage is TRBV6-5 and J usage is TRBJ2-5; D is perhaps TRBD2 (6 bases). This CDR3 contains 14 residues. The germline V gene encodes CDR1 MNHEY and CDR2 SVGAGI. V shed 6 bases and J shed 1 base, with 12 bases lying between them.

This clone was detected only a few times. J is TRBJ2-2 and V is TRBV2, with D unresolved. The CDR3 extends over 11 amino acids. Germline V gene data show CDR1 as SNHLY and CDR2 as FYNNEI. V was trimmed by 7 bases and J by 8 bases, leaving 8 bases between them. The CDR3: CASNYLGELFF. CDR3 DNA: TGTGCCAGCAATTATCTTGGGGAGCTGTTTTTT.

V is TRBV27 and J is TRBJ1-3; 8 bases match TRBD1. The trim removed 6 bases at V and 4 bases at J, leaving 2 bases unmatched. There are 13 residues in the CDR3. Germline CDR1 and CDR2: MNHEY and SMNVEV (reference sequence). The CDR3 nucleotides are TGTGCCAGCAGGACAGGGGCGGGAAACACCATATATTTT. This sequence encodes CASRTGAGNTIYF.

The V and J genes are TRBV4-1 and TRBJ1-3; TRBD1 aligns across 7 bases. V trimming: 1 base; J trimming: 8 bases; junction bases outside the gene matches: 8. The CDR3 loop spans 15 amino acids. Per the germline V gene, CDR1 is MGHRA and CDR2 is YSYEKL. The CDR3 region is CASSQGEGGFHTIYF. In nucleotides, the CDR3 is TGCGCCAGCAGCCAAGGGGAAGGGGGCTTTCACACCATATATTTT.

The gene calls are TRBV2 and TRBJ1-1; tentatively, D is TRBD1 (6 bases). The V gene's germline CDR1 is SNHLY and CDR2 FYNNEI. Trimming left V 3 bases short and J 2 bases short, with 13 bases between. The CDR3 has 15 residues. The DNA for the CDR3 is TGTGCCAGCAGTGATGGGCAGGGGATAAACACTGAAGCTTTCTTT. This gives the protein CASSDGQGINTEAFF.

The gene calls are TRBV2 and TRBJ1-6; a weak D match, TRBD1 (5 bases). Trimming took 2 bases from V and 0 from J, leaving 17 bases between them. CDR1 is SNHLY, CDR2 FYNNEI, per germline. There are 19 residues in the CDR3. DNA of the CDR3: TGTGCCAGCAGTGAATTAAGCGACAGATCGAGCTCCTATAATTCACCCCTCCACTTT. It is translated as CASSELSDRSSSYNSPLHF.

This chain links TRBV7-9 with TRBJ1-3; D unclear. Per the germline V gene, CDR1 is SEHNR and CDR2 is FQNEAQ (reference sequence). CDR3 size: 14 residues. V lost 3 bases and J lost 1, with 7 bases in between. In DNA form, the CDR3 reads TGTGCCAGCAGCTTTACGGGATCTGGAAACACCATATATTTT. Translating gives CASSFTGSGNTIYF. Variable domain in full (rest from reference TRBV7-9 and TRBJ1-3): DTGVSQNPRHKITKRGQNVTFRCDPISEHNRLYWYRQTLGQGPEFLTYFQNEAQLEKSRLLSDRFSAERPKGSFSTLEIQRTEQGDSAMYLCASSFTGSGNTIYFGEGSWLTVV.

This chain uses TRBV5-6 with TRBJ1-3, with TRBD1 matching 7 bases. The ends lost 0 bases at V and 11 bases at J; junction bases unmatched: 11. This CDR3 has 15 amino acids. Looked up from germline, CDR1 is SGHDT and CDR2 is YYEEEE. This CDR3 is CASSLGRHRGTPIYF. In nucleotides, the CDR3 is TGTGCCAGCAGCTTGGGCCGGCACAGGGGAACTCCCATATATTTT.

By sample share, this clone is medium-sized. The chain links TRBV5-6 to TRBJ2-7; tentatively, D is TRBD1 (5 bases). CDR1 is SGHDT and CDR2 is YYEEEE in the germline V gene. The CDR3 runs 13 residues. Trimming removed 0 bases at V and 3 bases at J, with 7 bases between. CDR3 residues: CASSLAGFYEQYF. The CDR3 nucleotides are TGTGCCAGCAGCTTGGCAGGGTTCTACGAGCAGTACTTC.